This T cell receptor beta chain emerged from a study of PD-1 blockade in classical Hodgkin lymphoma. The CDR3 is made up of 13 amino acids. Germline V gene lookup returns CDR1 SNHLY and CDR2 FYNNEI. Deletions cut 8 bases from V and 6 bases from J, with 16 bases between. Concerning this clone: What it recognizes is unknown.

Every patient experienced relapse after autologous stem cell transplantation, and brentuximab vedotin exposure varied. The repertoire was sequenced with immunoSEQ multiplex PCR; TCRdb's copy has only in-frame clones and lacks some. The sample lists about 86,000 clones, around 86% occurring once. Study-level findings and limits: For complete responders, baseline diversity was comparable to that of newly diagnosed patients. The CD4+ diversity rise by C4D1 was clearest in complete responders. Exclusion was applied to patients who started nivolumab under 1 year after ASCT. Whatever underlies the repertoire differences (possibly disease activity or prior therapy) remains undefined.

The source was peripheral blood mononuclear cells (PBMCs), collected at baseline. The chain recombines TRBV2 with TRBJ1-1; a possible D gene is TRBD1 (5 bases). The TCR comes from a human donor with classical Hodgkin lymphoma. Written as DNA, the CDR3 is TGTGCCAGCGGGAGCGGGGGAATCGCTGAAGCTTTCTTT. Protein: CASGSGGIAEAFF.